In its sample, the clone carrying this TCR beta chain was seen once. What it binds is not known. Germline CDR1 and CDR2: LGHNA and YNFKEQ. V lost 1 base and J lost 8; bases outside the gene matches: 12. The CDR3 has 16 amino acids. The data were taken from a study of cytomegalovirus exposure and HLA in healthy donors. Study results and limitations: Per a later analysis, about 17,000 TCR beta sequences showed association with HLA alleles at 0.05 false discovery rate.

The PCR used 60 Vbeta and 13 Jbeta primers. The protocol was immunoSEQ multiplex PCR, while the TCRdb copy is restricted to in-frame clones and leaves out a portion. The sample holds around 140,000 clones; around nine tenths are singletons and the top ten take 4.5% to 6.5%. The gene calls are TRBV4-2 and TRBJ2-3; TRBD1 agrees at 7 bases. This clonotype was obtained from a woman aged 25-40 years in good health and CMV-seronegative. Input material: PBMCs. The CDR3 spells CASSQGTGVQLVTQYF. The CDR3 bases are TGTGCCAGCAGCCAAGGAACAGGGGTGCAGTTAGTTACGCAGTATTTT.